Given below is one T cell receptor (beta chain) in context. In the authors' workflow: Estimation of nucleated cell counts was performed using reference gene primer amplification. Some clones are missing from TCRdb's copy, which holds only in-frame ones; the method was immunoSEQ multiplex PCR. The V and J calls and clone size are taken from that table; D and trimming were inferred from the DNA. The table has 250,000 to 300,000 clones, 80% to 90% seen once; the top ten hold around 4.2%. These data come from a study of blood T cell repertoires in COVID-19. In the study overall: Acute and convalescent COVID-19 samples came from the United States, Italy and Spain. Sources were T cells, B-cell-depleted T cells, or PBMCs; the material itself was cDNA or gDNA.

The clonotype comes from a man in his 60s with acute or convalescent COVID-19. Material for sequencing was peripheral blood.

The CDR3, as DNA: TGCAGCGCCTTAGCGGGAGAGTTCTCCTACGAGCAGTACTTC. It specifies CSALAGEFSYEQYF. This rearrangement joins TRBV29-1 to TRBJ2-7, with 9 nucleotides matching TRBD2. Germline V gene data show CDR1 as SQVTM and CDR2 as ANQGSEA. V dropped 7 bases and J dropped 0; count of bases not matched to a gene: 7. The CDR3 has 14 amino acids.